This TCR beta chain was sequenced for a study of cytomegalovirus exposure and HLA in healthy donors. The CDR3 consists of 14 residues. V was pared by 4 bases and J by 11 bases, with 12 bases of the junction left unmatched. Germline V gene lookup returns CDR1 MNHNS and CDR2 SASEGT. With 60 Vbeta and 13 Jbeta primers, the PCR was carried out. The protocol was immunoSEQ multiplex PCR, while the TCRdb copy is restricted to in-frame clones and leaves out a portion. Its table lists around 78,000 clones. This chain links TRBV6-1 with TRBJ1-1; 8 bases fit TRBD1. Sample: PBMCs. The clonotype was recovered from a man between 18 and 29 years old in good health and CMV-seropositive. CDR3 bases: TGTGCCAGCAGTGCAAGACCGGGACAGGTGAACGCTTTCTTT. It translates to CASSARPGQVNAFF.